The 20 T cell receptor beta chains reported below all come from one sample, sequenced in a study of T cells after yellow fever vaccination. TCRdb reprocessed the 5' RACE reads via MiXCR and lists one record per CDR3 protein. The data hold a few hundred thousand distinct CDR3 sequences, with around 12% observed a single time. The sample in question was CD4+ T cells sorted from PBMCs, obtained 15 days after the yellow fever booster vaccination. The receptors were gathered from a man between 18 and 29 years old who received the YFV17D yellow fever vaccine.

The chain employs TRBV5-6 and TRBJ1-1; D might be TRBD1 (5 bases). The CDR3 length is 15 residues. Germline V lookup: CDR1 SGHDT, CDR2 YYEEEE. The germline V and J ends were trimmed by 4 bases and 5 bases, with 18 bases remaining between them. CDR3 nucleotide sequence: TGTGCCAGCAGCCTCACTACAGGAGCCGGGACTGAAGCTTTCTTT. Protein sequence: CASSLTTGAGTEAFF. Variable domain in full (rest from reference TRBV5-6 and TRBJ1-1): DAGVTQSPTHLIKTRGQQVTLRCSPKSGHDTVSWYQQALGQGPQFIFQYYEEEERQRGNFPDRFSGHQFPNYSSELNVNALLLGDSALYLCASSLTTGAGTEAFFGQGTRLTVV.

This chain links TRBV7-2 with TRBJ2-5; 10 bases match TRBD2. V shed 4 bases, J shed 5 bases, and the junction held 7 bases outside the gene matches. CDR3 size: 15 residues. CDR1 is SGHTA and CDR2 is FQGNSA in the germline V gene. The CDR3 DNA follows: TGTGCCAGCAGCTATTCTAGCGGGGGTTCGGAGACCCAGTACTTC. It yields the protein CASSYSSGGSETQYF.

This clonotype was counted a few times. The rearrangement links TRBV6-2 or TRBV6-3 to TRBJ1-1; D not certain. Germline-derived CDR1 and CDR2 are MNHEY and SVGEGT. Trimming took off 2 bases at V and 4 bases at J, with 5 bases between the two ends. This CDR3 has 12 residues. This CDR3 is CASSYVGTEAFF. The CDR3 DNA sequence: TGTGCCAGCAGTTACGTGGGCACTGAAGCTTTCTTT.

The rearrangement uses TRBV5-1 and TRBJ2-1; 11 bases fit TRBD1. CDR1 SGHRS and CDR2 YFSETQ come from the germline V gene. This CDR3 is 15 amino acids long. The J segment lost 10 bases and the V segment lost 4 bases, leaving 10 bases of the junction unmatched. CDR3 coding DNA: TGCGCCAGCAGCACAGGGACAGGGGGGCCTCGAGAGCAGTTCTTC. It yields the protein CASSTGTGGPREQFF.

Worth noting for this clonotype: The junction departs from the called germline gene at one end, perhaps through a read error. The chain employs TRBV7-7 and TRBJ1-1; D gene ambiguous. Germline CDR1 reads SSHAT; CDR2 reads FNYEAQ (reference sequence). There are 13 residues in the CDR3. The CDR3 is CASSPNLDGEAFF. CDR3 DNA sequence: TGTGCTAGCAGCCCTAACTTGGACGGTGAAGCTTTCTTT.

V is TRBV6-5 and J is TRBJ1-3; 8 bases match TRBD1. Germline CDR1 is MNHEY and CDR2 is SVGAGI. There are 15 residues in the CDR3. With V trimmed by 8 bases and J by 2 bases, 8 bases remained unmatched. CDR3: CASARQGTTGNTIYF. In nucleotides, the CDR3 is TGTGCCAGCGCCCGACAGGGGACTACTGGAAACACCATATATTTT.

This clonotype was observed at least ten times. The chain couples TRBV6-5 to TRBJ2-7; 9 bases align to TRBD1. This CDR3 spans 12 amino acids. With 8 bases clipped from V and 2 bases from J, the junction kept 1 base outside the gene matches. CDR1 and CDR2 (germline): MNHEY, SVGAGI. Written as DNA, the CDR3 is TGTGCCAGCGGACAGGGGCCCTACGAGCAGTACTTC. It codes for CASGQGPYEQYF.

The chain is built from TRBV5-4 and TRBJ2-1; possibly TRBD2 for D (5 bases). The CDR3 consists of 15 residues. Trimming cost V 0 bases and J 1 base, with 8 bases left between them. CDR1 and CDR2 (germline): SGHNT, YYREEE (reference sequence). This CDR3 reads CASSLVGVSYNEQFF. The DNA for the CDR3 is TGTGCCAGCAGCTTGGTCGGGGTATCCTACAATGAGCAGTTCTTC.

In its sample, this clonotype was seen a few times. The V gene is TRBV4-3, the J gene TRBJ2-2; D unresolved. V lost 0 bases and J lost 9, with 14 bases in between. CDR1 and CDR2 from the germline V gene are LGHNA and YSLEER. There are 15 residues in the CDR3. The CDR3 is CASSQEGLVSRELFF. The CDR3 bases are TGCGCCAGCAGCCAAGAGGGATTAGTGAGCCGGGAGCTGTTTTTT.

V usage is TRBV7-9 and J usage is TRBJ1-1; no firm D call. Germline values: CDR1 SEHNR, CDR2 FQNEAQ (reference sequence). This CDR3 has 13 amino acids. V was shortened by 3 bases and J by 11 bases, with 16 bases between the two germline ends. Here the CDR3 DNA reads TGTGCCAGCAGCTTCCCCTTACGTTCGGCCGCTTTCTTT. Its protein product is CASSFPLRSAAFF.

The chain has TRBV25-1 and TRBJ1-5, with D hard to call. The CDR3 is 13 amino acids. CDR1 and CDR2 (germline): MGHDK, SYGVNS. The V end lost 7 bases, the J end lost 2 bases, and 9 bases lay between the germline ends. The CDR3 DNA reads as TGTGCCAGCACCGACGGAGGCAATCAGCCCCAGCATTTT. The encoded protein is CASTDGGNQPQHF.

J is TRBJ2-3 and V is TRBV4-3, with no clear D. The CDR3 has 14 amino acids. The germline CDR1 and CDR2 sequences are LGHNA and YSLEER. With 3 bases removed from V and 1 base from J, the gap between germline ends came to 8 bases. The CDR3 reads CASSHGWGTDTQYF. In DNA form, the CDR3 reads TGCGCCAGCAGCCACGGGTGGGGCACAGATACGCAGTATTTT.

This clonotype occurred a few times. The chain recombines TRBV12-3 or TRBV12-4 with TRBJ1-1, with 12 bases identical to TRBD1. This CDR3 has 15 residues. V lost 6 bases to trimming and J lost 11 bases; unmatched junction nucleotides: 13. The CDR3 is CASSPGTGGVGGAFF. CDR3 nucleotides: TGTGCCAGCAGCCCCGGGACAGGGGGCGTGGGGGGGGCTTTCTTT.

In this sample, this clonotype turned up a few times. CDR3 region: CASGSGQAVQETQYF. The CDR3, as DNA: TGTGCTAGTGGTTCCGGACAGGCGGTCCAAGAGACCCAGTACTTC. This sequence joins TRBV12-5 and TRBJ2-5; 7 bases line up with TRBD1. The CDR3 consists of 15 residues. The germline CDR1 and CDR2 sequences are LGHNT and FRNRAP. The V gene end was trimmed by 4 bases and the J gene end by 1 base; junction bases not matched to a gene: 6.

This clonotype was seen a few times. The CDR3 sequence is CASSLRDISTDTQYF. For the CDR3, the DNA is TGTGCCAGCAGCCTCCGGGACATCAGCACAGATACGCAGTATTTT. The J gene is TRBJ2-3, the V gene TRBV6-1, with a weak D call TRBD1 (6 bases). V was cut by 6 bases and J by 0 bases, with 13 bases left in between. The length of the CDR3 is 15 residues. The germline V gene encodes CDR1 MNHNS and CDR2 SASEGT.

This rearrangement joins TRBV12-3 or TRBV12-4 to TRBJ2-7; 11 bases align to TRBD2. With 6 bases clipped from V and 5 bases from J, the junction kept 9 bases outside the gene matches. The CDR3 extends over 15 amino acids. Here the CDR3 DNA reads TGTGCCAGCAGACTAGCGGGGGTGGGTTACCACGAGCAGTACTTC. Its protein is CASRLAGVGYHEQYF.

This clonotype was seen repeatedly, ten times or more. The rearrangement uses TRBV15 and TRBJ2-3; 8 nucleotides align to TRBD1. The CDR3 spans 17 residues. Trimming cost V 2 bases and J 1 base; bases outside gene matches: 8. CDR1 is LNHNV, CDR2 YYDKDF, per germline (reference sequence). CDR3 coding DNA: TGTGCCACCAGCAGACCCCGACAGGGGAGAGGCACAGATACGCAGTATTTT. Translated: CATSRPRQGRGTDTQYF.

This clonotype was picked up many times. The chain has TRBV12-3 or TRBV12-4 and TRBJ2-1, with a weak D call TRBD1 (5 bases). The CDR3 contains 14 residues. V lost 5 bases to trimming and J lost 7 bases, with 15 bases between them. CDR3 sequence reads: CASSLPQGRNEQFF. DNA for the CDR3: TGTGCCAGCAGTCTCCCGCAGGGTCGAAATGAGCAGTTCTTC.

The J gene is TRBJ1-3, the V gene TRBV7-2; D ambiguous. With 3 bases removed from V and 6 bases from J, the gap between germline ends came to 12 bases. Looked up from germline, CDR1 is SGHTA and CDR2 is FQGNSA. The CDR3 runs to 14 residues. CDR3 DNA: TGTGCCAGCAGCTTTAACGCCCATTTAAACACCATATATTTT. Its translation is CASSFNAHLNTIYF.

The V gene is TRBV5-4, the J gene TRBJ2-3; 7 bases are shared with TRBD2. CDR1 and CDR2 from the germline V gene are SGHNT and YYREEE (reference sequence). The V gene end was trimmed by 4 bases and the J gene end by 7 bases; junction bases not matched to a gene: 12. The CDR3 is 15 residues long. CDR3 loop: CASSGTGGGDHTQYF. The CDR3 coding sequence is TGTGCCAGCAGCGGGACTGGGGGGGGAGACCATACGCAGTATTTT.